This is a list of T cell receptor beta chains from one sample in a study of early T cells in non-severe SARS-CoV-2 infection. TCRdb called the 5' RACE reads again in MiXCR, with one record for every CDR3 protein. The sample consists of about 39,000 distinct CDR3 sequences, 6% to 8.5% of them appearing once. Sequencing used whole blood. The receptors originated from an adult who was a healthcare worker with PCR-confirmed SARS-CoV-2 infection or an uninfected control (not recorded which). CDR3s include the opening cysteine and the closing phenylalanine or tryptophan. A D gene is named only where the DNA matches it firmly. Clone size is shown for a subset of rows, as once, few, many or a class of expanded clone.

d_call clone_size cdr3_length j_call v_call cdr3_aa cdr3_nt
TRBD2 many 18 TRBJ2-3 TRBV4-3 CASSQDIPLAGYSDTQYF TGCGCCAGCAGCCAAGATATCCCCCTAGCGGGGTATTCAGATACGCAGTATTTT
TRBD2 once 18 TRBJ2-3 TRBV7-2 CASSFRLAGGTSTDTQYF TGTGCCAGCAGCTTCAGACTAGCGGGGGGAACTAGCACAGATACGCAGTATTTT
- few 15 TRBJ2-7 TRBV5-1 CASSSEGTGSYEQYF TGCGCCAGCAGCTCGGAGGGGACGGGCTCCTACGAGCAGTACTTC
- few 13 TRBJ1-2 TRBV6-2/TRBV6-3 CASRKDGLYGYTF TGTGCCAGCAGAAAGGACGGCCTCTATGGCTACACCTTC
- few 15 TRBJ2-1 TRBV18 CASSPTAGTYNEQFF TGTGCCAGCTCACCCACTGCGGGGACTTACAATGAGCAGTTCTTC
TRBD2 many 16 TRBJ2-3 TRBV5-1 CASSADTSGYTDTQYF TGCGCCAGCAGCGCCGACACTAGCGGATACACAGATACGCAGTATTTT
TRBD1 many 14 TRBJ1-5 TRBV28 CASSKQGAVQPQHF TGTGCCAGCAGCAAACAGGGGGCGGTTCAGCCCCAGCATTTT
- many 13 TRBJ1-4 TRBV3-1 CASKVSTNEKLFF TGTGCCAGCAAGGTGTCAACTAATGAAAAACTGTTTTTT
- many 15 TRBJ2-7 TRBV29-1 CSVGLTGTPVYEQYF TGCAGCGTTGGATTAACCGGGACACCGGTCTACGAGCAGTACTTC
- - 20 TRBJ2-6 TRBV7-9 CASSLGAFKGRLLLANVLTF TGTGCCAGCAGCTTAGGGGCCTTTAAAGGGCGCTTGCTCTTGGCCAACGTCCTGACTTTC
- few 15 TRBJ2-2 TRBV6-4 CASSLKQGNTGELFF TGTGCCAGCAGCCTCAAACAGGGGAACACCGGGGAGCTGTTTTTT
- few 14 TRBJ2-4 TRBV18 CASSPQEGRNIQYF TGTGCCAGCTCACCCCAGGAGGGTAGAAACATTCAGTACTTC
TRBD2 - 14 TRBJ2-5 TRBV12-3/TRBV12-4 CASSLGLPGETQYF TGTGCCAGCAGTTTGGGACTACCGGGGGAGACCCAGTACTTC
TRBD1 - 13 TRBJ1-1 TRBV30 CAGDRGPGTEAFF TGTGCCGGAGACAGGGGGCCGGGCACTGAAGCTTTCTTT
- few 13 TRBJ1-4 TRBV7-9 CASSLATNEKLFF TGTGCCAGCAGCTTAGCAACTAATGAAAAACTGTTTTTT
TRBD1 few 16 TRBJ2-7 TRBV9 CASSVAQYRTGHEQYF TGTGCCAGCAGCGTAGCCCAATACCGGACAGGCCACGAGCAGTACTTC
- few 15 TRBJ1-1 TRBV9 CASSSVSGFNTEAFF TGTGCCAGCTCCTCCGTTTCAGGCTTTAACACTGAAGCTTTCTTT
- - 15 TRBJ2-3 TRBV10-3 CAISALEAPSDTQYF TGTGCCATCAGTGCCCTTGAGGCACCTTCAGATACGCAGTATTTT
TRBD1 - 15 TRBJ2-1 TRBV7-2 CASRDGQGTYNEQFF TGTGCCAGCAGGGATGGACAGGGGACCTACAATGAGCAGTTCTTC
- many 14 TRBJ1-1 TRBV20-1 CSARDYGENTEAFF TGCAGTGCTAGAGATTACGGAGAGAACACTGAAGCTTTCTTT
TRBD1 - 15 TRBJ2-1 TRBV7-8 CTSSPTGGTYNEQFF TGTACCAGCAGCCCGACAGGGGGCACCTACAATGAGCAGTTCTTC
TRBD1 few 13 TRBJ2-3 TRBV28 CASSLSRDRGNFF TGTGCCAGCAGTTTAAGCCGGGACAGGGGTAACTTTTTT
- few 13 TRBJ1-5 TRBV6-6 CASSSDTYQPQHF TGTGCCAGCAGTTCGGACACTTATCAGCCCCAGCATTTT
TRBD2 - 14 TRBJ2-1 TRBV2 CASRVQLADNEQFF TGTGCCAGCAGGGTCCAACTAGCGGACAATGAGCAGTTCTTC
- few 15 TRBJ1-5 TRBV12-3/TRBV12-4 CASSFGILSNQPQHF TGTGCCAGCAGTTTTGGGATATTAAGCAATCAGCCCCAGCATTTT
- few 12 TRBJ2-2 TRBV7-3 CASSFAAGELFF TGTGCCAGCAGCTTCGCAGCTGGGGAGCTGTTTTTT
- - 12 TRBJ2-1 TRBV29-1 CSVGGAYNEQFF TGCAGCGTTGGGGGGGCTTACAATGAGCAGTTCTTC
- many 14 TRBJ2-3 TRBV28 CASRGKQSTDTQYF TGTGCCAGCAGGGGAAAACAAAGCACAGATACGCAGTATTTT
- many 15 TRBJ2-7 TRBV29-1 CSVEDLRAGSYEQYF TGCAGCGTTGAAGATCTAAGGGCCGGCTCCTACGAGCAGTACTTC
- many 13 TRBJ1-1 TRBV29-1 CSVDTSWGTEAFF TGCAGCGTTGACACATCCTGGGGCACTGAAGCTTTCTTT
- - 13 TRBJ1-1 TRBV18 CASSRGRATEAFF TGTGCCAGCTCCCGGGGCAGGGCTACTGAAGCTTTCTTT
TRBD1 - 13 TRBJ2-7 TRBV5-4 CASSFQGAGEQYF TGTGCCAGCAGCTTTCAGGGGGCTGGGGAGCAGTACTTC
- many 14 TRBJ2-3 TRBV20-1 CSASRSPSTDTQYF TGCAGTGCTAGCCGGTCCCCTAGCACAGATACGCAGTATTTT
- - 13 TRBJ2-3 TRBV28 CASAGTHWDTQYF TGTGCCAGCGCCGGGACCCACTGGGATACGCAGTATTTT
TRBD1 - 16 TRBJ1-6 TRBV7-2 CASSAQGTYYNSPLHF TGTGCCAGCAGCGCACAGGGGACCTACTATAATTCACCCCTCCACTTT
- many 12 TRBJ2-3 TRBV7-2 CASSLDIDTQYF TGTGCCAGCAGCTTGGACATCGATACGCAGTATTTT
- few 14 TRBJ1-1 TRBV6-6 CASTLMGANTEAFF TGTGCCAGCACCCTAATGGGAGCGAACACTGAAGCTTTCTTT
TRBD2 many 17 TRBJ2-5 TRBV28 CASSLGTSGGHQETQYF TGTGCCAGCAGTTTGGGGACTAGCGGGGGGCACCAAGAGACCCAGTACTTC
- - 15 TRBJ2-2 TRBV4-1 CASSQEAPNTGELFF TGCGCCAGCAGCCAGGAGGCCCCGAACACCGGGGAGCTGTTTTTT
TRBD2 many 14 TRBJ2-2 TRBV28 CASIRWEGAGELFF TGTGCCAGCATTAGGTGGGAGGGCGCCGGGGAGCTGTTTTTT
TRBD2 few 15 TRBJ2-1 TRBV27 CASSLPASGDNEQFF TGTGCCAGCAGTTTACCGGCTAGCGGAGACAATGAGCAGTTCTTC
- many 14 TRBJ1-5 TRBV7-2 CASSLGPPNQPQHF TGTGCCAGCAGCTTAGGTCCCCCCAATCAGCCCCAGCATTTT
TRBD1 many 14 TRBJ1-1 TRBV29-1 CSVVLGQADTEAFF TGCAGCGTTGTGTTGGGACAGGCTGACACTGAAGCTTTCTTT
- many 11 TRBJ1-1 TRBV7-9 CASSLATEAFF TGTGCCAGCAGCTTAGCAACTGAAGCTTTCTTT